This passage covers 21 T cell receptor beta chains from one sample sequenced in a study of blood T cell repertoires in COVID-19 (TCRdb year 2020). Library preparation was by the immunoSEQ multiplex PCR assay. TCRdb holds this immuneACCESS table with in-frame rearrangements only. Some clones are missing; in checked studies, unresolved V genes explain under half, and the rest has no known cause. Within this sample are about 220,000 clones, with roughly 80% of them counted one time only. Approximately 5.1% of the sample rests with the top ten. The sequenced material came from peripheral blood. These receptors came from a woman aged 60-70 years who had recovered from COVID-19.

This clone was counted a few times. The chain joins TRBV5-4 to TRBJ1-2; 9 positions match TRBD1. With V trimmed by 4 bases and J by 4 bases, 8 bases remained unmatched. The CDR3 runs 15 residues. Per the germline V gene, CDR1 is SGHNT and CDR2 is YYREEE (reference sequence). The CDR3 region has the DNA TGTGCCAGCAGCACCCAGACAGGGGGGTCCTATGGCTACACCTTC. It encodes CASSTQTGGSYGYTF.

The chain is built from TRBV7-9 and TRBJ2-5; D gene ambiguous. CDR1 is SEHNR and CDR2 is FQNEAQ in the germline V gene (reference sequence). This CDR3 comprises 15 residues. V was clipped by 0 bases and J by 5 bases, with 13 bases between them. Here the CDR3 DNA reads TGTGCCAGCAGCTTAGCGTCGTTTGCCGGTGAGACCCAGTACTTC. Amino acids: CASSLASFAGETQYF.

This chain connects TRBV7-2 to TRBJ2-5; maybe TRBD2 (6 bases). The CDR3 is 14 residues long. Deletions cut 1 base from V and 7 bases from J, with 13 bases between. The germline gives CDR1 SGHTA, CDR2 FQGNSA. CDR3 protein: CASSLGGLGGTQYF. The CDR3 nucleotides read TGTGCCAGCAGCTTAGGCGGTTTGGGGGGGACCCAGTACTTC.

This chain joins TRBV12-5 and TRBJ2-1; tentatively, D is TRBD2 (5 bases). CDR1 is LGHNT, CDR2 FRNRAP, per germline. The V and J ends lost 0 bases and 1 base respectively, with 13 bases between them. The CDR3 is 17 residues long. The CDR3 sequence is CASGLVLGLPSYNEQFF. DNA of the CDR3: TGTGCTAGTGGTTTGGTACTAGGTCTGCCGTCCTACAATGAGCAGTTCTTC.

The chain carries TRBV7-8 and TRBJ1-5; D not certain. The germline CDR1 and CDR2 sequences are SGHVS and FQNEAQ. Trimming pared 5 bases from V and 0 bases from J, leaving 20 bases between. There are 18 residues in the CDR3. CDR3 loop: CASSQAKTTDASNQPQHF. The DNA for the CDR3 is TGTGCCAGCAGCCAAGCCAAGACAACAGACGCTAGCAATCAGCCCCAGCATTTT.

This chain joins TRBV5-1 and TRBJ2-3, with a possible D match to TRBD2 (5 bases). Trimming removed 4 bases at V and 7 bases at J, with 16 bases between. This CDR3 contains 14 residues. Germline CDR1 reads SGHRS; CDR2 reads YFSETQ. The CDR3 sequence: CASSAPEGLNTQYF. The CDR3 bases are TGCGCCAGCAGCGCCCCTGAGGGCCTAAATACGCAGTATTTT. Variable domain in full (rest from reference TRBV5-1 and TRBJ2-3): KAGVTQTPRYLIKTRGQQVTLSCSPISGHRSVSWYQQTPGQGLQFLFEYFSETQRNKGNFPGRFSGRQFSNSRSEMNVSTLELGDSALYLCASSAPEGLNTQYFGPGTRLTVL.

The chain has TRBV19 and TRBJ1-5; 7 bases line up with TRBD1. V lost 4 bases to trimming and J lost 0 bases; unmatched junction nucleotides: 18. This CDR3 contains 20 residues. Germline assignment: CDR1 LNHDA and CDR2 SQIVND (reference sequence). CDR3 in amino acids: CASSNPTQGDPPYSNQPQHF. The CDR3 bases are TGTGCCAGTAGTAATCCAACTCAGGGGGATCCACCTTATAGCAATCAGCCCCAGCATTTT.

The V gene is TRBV7-2, the J gene TRBJ2-1; possibly TRBD2 for D (7 bases). The CDR3 runs to 16 residues. The V and J ends lost 2 bases and 5 bases respectively, with 16 bases between them. Germline lookup yields CDR1 SGHTA and CDR2 FQGNSA. The CDR3 protein is CASSLRWGGPDNEQFF. The CDR3 nucleotides read TGTGCCAGCAGCTTACGGTGGGGGGGGCCGGACAATGAGCAGTTCTTC.

Concerning this clone: Other DNA sequences of this sample code for an identical CDR3. The chain carries TRBV6-2 or TRBV6-3 and TRBJ2-7; D unresolved. The CDR3 consists of 11 residues. Trimming stripped 5 bases from V and 0 bases from J, with 2 bases between. The germline V gene encodes CDR1 MNHEY and CDR2 SVGEGT. Here the CDR3 DNA reads TGTGCCAGCAGTCGCTCCTACGAGCAGTACTTC. Protein: CASSRSYEQYF.

This chain joins TRBV27 and TRBJ2-3; the match to TRBD2 covers 11 bases. Trimming removed 5 bases from V and 2 bases from J; junction bases left unmatched: 9. The germline V gene encodes CDR1 MNHEY and CDR2 SMNVEV (reference sequence). This CDR3 contains 17 residues. For the CDR3, the DNA is TGTGCCAGCAGTCCGCGTCGACTAGCGGGATTCACAGATACGCAGTATTTT. Encoded protein: CASSPRRLAGFTDTQYF.

The rearrangement uses TRBV7-3 and TRBJ2-3; 9 nucleotides line up with TRBD2. Germline CDR1 SGHTA, CDR2 FQGTGA. J gave up 2 bases and V 4 bases, and 13 bases lay outside the gene matches. The CDR3 is made up of 18 amino acids. For the CDR3, the DNA is TGTGCCAGCAGCTCCCCGGCGGGGGGGGCCGTGTTCACAGATACGCAGTATTTT. Its protein product is CASSSPAGGAVFTDTQYF.

The chain recombines TRBV7-3 with TRBJ2-7; the match to TRBD1 covers 11 bases. V trimming: 5 bases; J trimming: 2 bases; junction bases outside the gene matches: 5. This CDR3 is 15 amino acids long. Germline lookup yields CDR1 SGHTA and CDR2 FQGTGA. The CDR3 protein is CASSQGQGVPYEQYF. DNA for the CDR3: TGTGCCAGCAGCCAGGGACAGGGGGTTCCCTACGAGCAGTACTTC.

DNA of the CDR3: TGTGCCAGCACTCCCCCAGGGAGGACTGAAGCTTTCTTT. Encoded protein: CASTPPGRTEAFF. This chain connects TRBV6-5 to TRBJ1-1; a weak D match, TRBD1 (5 bases). The V end lost 7 bases, the J end lost 5 bases, and 14 bases lay between the germline ends. The germline CDR1 and CDR2 sequences are MNHEY and SVGAGI. The CDR3 runs to 13 residues.

The rearrangement joins TRBV10-3 to TRBJ2-4; D is possibly TRBD2 (6 bases). Germline V CDR1 and CDR2: ENHRY, SYGVKD. The CDR3 consists of 13 residues. Deletions cut 7 bases from V and 7 bases from J, with 14 bases between. The chain's CDR3 is CAIKGTAGNIQYF. The CDR3 region has the DNA TGTGCCATCAAAGGCACGGCGGGGAACATTCAGTACTTC.

The J gene is TRBJ2-7, the V gene TRBV6-5, with a possible D match to TRBD1 (6 bases). In germline, CDR1 is MNHEY, CDR2 SVGAGI. The V end was cut by 6 bases, the J end by 2 bases, with 17 bases between. The CDR3 covers 15 residues. The CDR3 region is CASRGPTGGPYEQYF. CDR3 sequence (DNA): TGTGCCAGCAGGGGACCAACTGGGGGCCCCTACGAGCAGTACTTC.

The rearrangement joins TRBV2 to TRBJ1-2; 9 bases agree with TRBD1. The CDR3 is 14 amino acids. Trimming removed 7 bases from V and 2 bases from J; junction bases left unmatched: 5. CDR1 and CDR2 (germline): SNHLY, FYNNEI. CDR3 in DNA: TGTGCCAGCACTGGACAGGGGCTGAACTATGGCTACACCTTC. This translates into CASTGQGLNYGYTF.

The rearrangement links TRBV29-1 to TRBJ1-1; D not certain. Germline-derived CDR1 and CDR2 are SQVTM and ANQGSEA. V lost 5 bases and J 1 base, leaving 5 bases between the germline ends. This CDR3 comprises 11 residues. In nucleotides, the CDR3 is TGCAGCGTTACCAGGAACACTGAAGCTTTCTTT. It yields the protein CSVTRNTEAFF.

The rearrangement links TRBV27 to TRBJ1-1, with 7 bases matching TRBD1. Germline trimming cut 2 bases from V and 5 bases from J; bases unmatched to any gene: 5. The CDR3 totals 14 residues. Germline loops: CDR1 MNHEY, CDR2 SMNVEV (reference sequence). In nucleotides, the CDR3 is TGTGCCAGCAGTTTACAAGGGGGCTGGACTGAAGCTTTCTTT. Its protein is CASSLQGGWTEAFF.

The rearrangement links TRBV15 to TRBJ2-2; TRBD2 might be the D (5 bases). V gave up 7 bases and J gave up 6 bases, with 18 bases separating them. Germline CDR1 LNHNV, CDR2 YYDKDF (reference sequence). This CDR3 is 15 amino acids long. The CDR3 coding sequence is TGTGCCACCAACTTCGGGGATCTAGTATCCGGGGAGCTGTTTTTT. Encoded protein: CATNFGDLVSGELFF.

V is TRBV3-1 (or the pseudogene TRBV3-2) and J is TRBJ1-1; D gene unclear. Germline values: CDR1 LGHDT, CDR2 YNNKEL (reference sequence). The CDR3 runs 16 residues. Trimming removed 0 bases at V and 2 bases at J, with 13 bases between. CDR3 region: CASSQDLRRSNTEAFF. The CDR3 DNA reads as TGTGCCAGCAGCCAAGATCTCCGGAGGAGTAACACTGAAGCTTTCTTT.

Comment on this clone: Its ends do not fully match the called genes, so a read error is possible. For the CDR3, the DNA is TGTGCTAGCAGCTTAAACGGGGGACTAGCGGCCACAGATACGCAGTATTTT. Its protein is CASSLNGGLAATDTQYF. The chain carries TRBV7-7 and TRBJ2-3, with TRBD2 matching 11 bases. The CDR3 spans 17 residues. The germline CDR1 and CDR2 sequences are SSHAT and FNYEAQ (reference sequence).